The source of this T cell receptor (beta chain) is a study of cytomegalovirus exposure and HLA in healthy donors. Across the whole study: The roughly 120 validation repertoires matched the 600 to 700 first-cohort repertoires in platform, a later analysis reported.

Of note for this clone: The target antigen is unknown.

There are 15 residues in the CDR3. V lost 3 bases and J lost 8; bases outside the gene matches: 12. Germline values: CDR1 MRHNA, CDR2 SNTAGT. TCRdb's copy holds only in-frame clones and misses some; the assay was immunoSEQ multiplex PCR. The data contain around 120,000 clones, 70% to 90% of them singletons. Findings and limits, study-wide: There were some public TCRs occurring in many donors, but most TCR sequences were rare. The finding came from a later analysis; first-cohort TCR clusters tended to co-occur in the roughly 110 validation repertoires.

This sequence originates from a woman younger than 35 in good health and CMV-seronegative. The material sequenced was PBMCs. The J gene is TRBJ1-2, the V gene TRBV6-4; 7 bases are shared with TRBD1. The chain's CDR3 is CASSDSPDRAEGYTF. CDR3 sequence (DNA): TGTGCCAGCAGTGATTCGCCAGACAGGGCGGAAGGCTACACCTTC.